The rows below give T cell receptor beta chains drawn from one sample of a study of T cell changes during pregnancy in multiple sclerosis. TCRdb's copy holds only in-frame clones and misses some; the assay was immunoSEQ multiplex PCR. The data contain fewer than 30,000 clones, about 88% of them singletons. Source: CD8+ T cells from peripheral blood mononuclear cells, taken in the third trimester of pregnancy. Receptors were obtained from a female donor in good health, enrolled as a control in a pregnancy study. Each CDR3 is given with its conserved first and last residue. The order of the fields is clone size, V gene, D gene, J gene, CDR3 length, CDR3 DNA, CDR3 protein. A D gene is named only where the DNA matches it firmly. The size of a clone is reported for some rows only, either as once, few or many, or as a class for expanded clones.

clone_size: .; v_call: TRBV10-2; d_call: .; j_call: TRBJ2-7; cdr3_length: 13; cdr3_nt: TGCGCCAGCCAGACAGCTATAAACTACGAGCAGTACTTC; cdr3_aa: CASQTAINYEQYF
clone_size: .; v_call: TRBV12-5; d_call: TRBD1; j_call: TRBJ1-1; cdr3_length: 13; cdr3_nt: TGTGCTAGTGGTTTGCGACAGGGGACTGAAGCTTTCTTT; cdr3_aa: CASGLRQGTEAFF
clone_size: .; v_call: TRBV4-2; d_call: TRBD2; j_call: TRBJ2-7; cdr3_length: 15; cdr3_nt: TGTGCCAGCAGCCAAGGACTAGCGGACTCCTACGAGCAGTACTTC; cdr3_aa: CASSQGLADSYEQYF
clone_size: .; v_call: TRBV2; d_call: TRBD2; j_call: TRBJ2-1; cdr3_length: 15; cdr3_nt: TGTGCCAGCAGACGGGGCGGGAGCTCCTACAATGAGCAGTTCTTC; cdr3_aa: CASRRGGSSYNEQFF
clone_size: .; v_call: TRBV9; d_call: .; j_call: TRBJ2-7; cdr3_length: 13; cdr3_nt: TGTGCCAGCAGCTCTTCGAGCTCCTACGAGCAGTACTTC; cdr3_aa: CASSSSSSYEQYF
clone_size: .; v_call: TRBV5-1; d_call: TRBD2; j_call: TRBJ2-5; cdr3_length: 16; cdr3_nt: TGCGCCAGCAGCCCTGGACCTAGCGGGAGTGGGGAGACCCAGTACTTC; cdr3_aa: CASSPGPSGSGETQYF
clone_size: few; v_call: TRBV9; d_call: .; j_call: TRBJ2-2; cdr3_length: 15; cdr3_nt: TGTGCCAGCAGCGATGATGGGGGGATCCCCGGGGAGCTGTTTTTT; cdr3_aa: CASSDDGGIPGELFF
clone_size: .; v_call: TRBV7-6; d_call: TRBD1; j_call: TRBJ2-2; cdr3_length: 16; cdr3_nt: TGTGCCAGCAGCTCGCAGGGGGAATTAAACACCGGGGAGCTGTTTTTT; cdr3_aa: CASSSQGELNTGELFF
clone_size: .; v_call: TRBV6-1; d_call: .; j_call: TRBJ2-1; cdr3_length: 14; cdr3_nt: TGTGCCAGCTTCCCCTTTCGCTCTTTAGTGGAGCAGTTCTTC; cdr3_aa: CASFPFRSLVEQFF
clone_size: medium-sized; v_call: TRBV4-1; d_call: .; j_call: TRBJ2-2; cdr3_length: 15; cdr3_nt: TGCGCCAGCAGCGAAAGCGGGCGGGACGCCGGGGAGCTGTTTTTT; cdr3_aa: CASSESGRDAGELFF
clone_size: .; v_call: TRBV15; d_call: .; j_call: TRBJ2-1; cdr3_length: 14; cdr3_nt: TGTGCCACCAGCAGAGATTCAGGCGGGAATGAGCAGTTCTTC; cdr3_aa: CATSRDSGGNEQFF
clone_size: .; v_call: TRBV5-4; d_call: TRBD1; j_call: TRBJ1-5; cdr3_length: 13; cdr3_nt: TGTGCCAGCAGCTTTGACAGGGATAGGCCCCAGCATTTT; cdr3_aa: CASSFDRDRPQHF
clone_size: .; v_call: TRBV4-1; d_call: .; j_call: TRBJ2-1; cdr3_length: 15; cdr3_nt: TGCGCCAGCAGCCGGACACTTGGGGCGAACAATGAGCAGTTCTTC; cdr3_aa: CASSRTLGANNEQFF
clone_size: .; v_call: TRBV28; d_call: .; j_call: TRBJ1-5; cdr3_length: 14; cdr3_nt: TGTGCCAGCAGTTTAGAAGGGGCCCATCAGCCCCAGCATTTT; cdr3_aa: CASSLEGAHQPQHF
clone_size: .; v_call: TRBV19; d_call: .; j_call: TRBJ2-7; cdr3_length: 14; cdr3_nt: TGTGCCAGTAGTAGGACACCGAGCTCCTACGAGCAGTACTTC; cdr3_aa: CASSRTPSSYEQYF
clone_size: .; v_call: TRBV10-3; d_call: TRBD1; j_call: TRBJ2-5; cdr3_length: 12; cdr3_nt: TGTGCCATCGGACAGGGGCAAGAGACCCAGTACTTC; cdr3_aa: CAIGQGQETQYF
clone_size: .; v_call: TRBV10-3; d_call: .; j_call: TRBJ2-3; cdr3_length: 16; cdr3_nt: TGTGCCGCCGCCGACCGGGAGTCGATTTACACAGATACGCAGTATTTT; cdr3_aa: CAAADRESIYTDTQYF
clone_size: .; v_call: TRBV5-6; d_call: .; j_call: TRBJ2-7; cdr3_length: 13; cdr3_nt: TGTGCCAGTTATCGACAGAGGATTTACGAGCAGTACTTC; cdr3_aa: CASYRQRIYEQYF
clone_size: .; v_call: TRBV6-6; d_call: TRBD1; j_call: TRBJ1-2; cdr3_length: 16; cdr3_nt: TGTGCCAGCAGTTACTCAGGGACAGAGAAGAACTATGGCTACACCTTC; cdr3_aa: CASSYSGTEKNYGYTF
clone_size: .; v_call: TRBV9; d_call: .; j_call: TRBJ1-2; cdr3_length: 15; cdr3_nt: TGTGCCAGCAGCGTAGTACCGAACAGTTTCTATGGCTACACCTTC; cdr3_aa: CASSVVPNSFYGYTF
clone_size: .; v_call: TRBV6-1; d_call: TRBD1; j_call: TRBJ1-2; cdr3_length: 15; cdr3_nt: TGTGCCAGCAGTGAAGAAATGGGACAGAGTTATGGCTACACCTTC; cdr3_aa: CASSEEMGQSYGYTF
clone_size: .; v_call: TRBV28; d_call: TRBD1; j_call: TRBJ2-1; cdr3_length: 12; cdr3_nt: TGTGCCAGCAGTTTGGCGAGGGACAGGGAGTTCTTC; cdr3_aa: CASSLARDREFF
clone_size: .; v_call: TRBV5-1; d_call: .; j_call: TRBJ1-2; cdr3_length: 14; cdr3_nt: TGCGCCAGCAGCTGGACAGAATACCCCTATGGCTACACCTTC; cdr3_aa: CASSWTEYPYGYTF